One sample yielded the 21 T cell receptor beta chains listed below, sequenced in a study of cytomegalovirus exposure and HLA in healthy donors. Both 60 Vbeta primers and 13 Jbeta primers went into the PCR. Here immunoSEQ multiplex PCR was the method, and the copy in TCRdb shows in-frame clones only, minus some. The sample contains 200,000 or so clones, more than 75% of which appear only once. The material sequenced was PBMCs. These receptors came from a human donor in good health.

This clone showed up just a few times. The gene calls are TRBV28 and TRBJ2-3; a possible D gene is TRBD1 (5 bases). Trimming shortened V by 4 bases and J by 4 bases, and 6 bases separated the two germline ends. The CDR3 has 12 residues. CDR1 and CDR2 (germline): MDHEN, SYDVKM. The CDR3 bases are TGTGCCAGCAGTTGGACATCAGATACGCAGTATTTT. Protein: CASSWTSDTQYF.

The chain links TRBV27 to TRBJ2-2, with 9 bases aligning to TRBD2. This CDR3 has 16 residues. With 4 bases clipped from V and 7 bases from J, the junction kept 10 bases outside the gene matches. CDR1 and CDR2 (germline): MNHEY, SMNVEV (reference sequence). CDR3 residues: CASSSQNSGSSGELFF. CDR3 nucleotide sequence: TGTGCCAGCAGTTCACAGAATAGCGGGAGTAGCGGGGAGCTGTTTTTT.

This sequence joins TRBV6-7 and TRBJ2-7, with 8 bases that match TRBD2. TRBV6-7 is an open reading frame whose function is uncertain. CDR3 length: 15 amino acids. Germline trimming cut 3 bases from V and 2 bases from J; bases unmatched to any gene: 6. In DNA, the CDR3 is TGTGCCAGCAGTTATAGCCTAGCGGGTACCTACGAGCAGTACTTC. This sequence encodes CASSYSLAGTYEQYF.

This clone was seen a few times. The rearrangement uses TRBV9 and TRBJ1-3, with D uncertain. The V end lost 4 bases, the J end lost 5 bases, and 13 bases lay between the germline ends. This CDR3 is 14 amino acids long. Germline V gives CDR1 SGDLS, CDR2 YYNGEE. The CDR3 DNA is TGTGCCAGCAGCCCCTCGCCAGAAAGAAACACCATATATTTT. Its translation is CASSPSPERNTIYF.

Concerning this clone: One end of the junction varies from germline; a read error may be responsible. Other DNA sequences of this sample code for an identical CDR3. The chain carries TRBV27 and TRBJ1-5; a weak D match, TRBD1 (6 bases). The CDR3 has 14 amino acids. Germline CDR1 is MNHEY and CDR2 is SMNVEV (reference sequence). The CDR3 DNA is TGTGCCAGCAGTTTATCAGGGGGAAATCAGCCTCAGCATTTT. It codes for CASSLSGGNQPQHF.

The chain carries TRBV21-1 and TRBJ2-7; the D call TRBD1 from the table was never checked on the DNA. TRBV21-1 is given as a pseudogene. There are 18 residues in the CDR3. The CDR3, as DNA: TGTGCCAGCAGCGAATCCCGGGACAGGGTTTGGTGGCCCTACGAGCAGTACTTC. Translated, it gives CASSESRDRVWWPYEQYF.

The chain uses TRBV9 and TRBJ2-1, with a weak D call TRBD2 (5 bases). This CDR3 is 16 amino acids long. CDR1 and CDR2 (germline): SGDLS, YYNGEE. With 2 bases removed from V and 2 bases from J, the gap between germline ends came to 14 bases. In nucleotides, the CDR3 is TGTGCCAGCAGCGTGAATCCCAGCGGCACCTACAATGAGCAGTTCTTC. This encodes CASSVNPSGTYNEQFF. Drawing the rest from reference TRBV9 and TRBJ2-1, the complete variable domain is DSGVTQTPKHLITATGQRVTLRCSPRSGDLSVYWYQQSLDQGLQFLIQYYNGEERAKGNILERFSAQQFPDLHSELNLSSLELGDSALYFCASSVNPSGTYNEQFFGPGTRLTVL.

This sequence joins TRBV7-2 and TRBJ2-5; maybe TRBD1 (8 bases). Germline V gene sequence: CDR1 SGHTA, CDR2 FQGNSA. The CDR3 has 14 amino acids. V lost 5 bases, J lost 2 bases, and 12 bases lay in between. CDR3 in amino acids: CASSGQGGQETQYF. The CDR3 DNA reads TGTGCCAGCAGCGGACAGGGAGGGCAAGAGACCCAGTACTTC.

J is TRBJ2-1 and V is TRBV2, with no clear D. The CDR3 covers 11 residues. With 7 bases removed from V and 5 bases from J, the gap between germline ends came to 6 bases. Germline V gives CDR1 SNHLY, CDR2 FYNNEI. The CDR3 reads CASTGHNEQFF. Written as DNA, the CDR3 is TGTGCCAGCACTGGCCACAATGAGCAGTTCTTC.

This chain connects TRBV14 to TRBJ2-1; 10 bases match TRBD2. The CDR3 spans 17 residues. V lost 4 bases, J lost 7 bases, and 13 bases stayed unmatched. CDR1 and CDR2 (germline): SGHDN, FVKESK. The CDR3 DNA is TGTGCCAGCAGCCCTTATACTTGGCAGCGGGAGGGAAATGAGCAGTTCTTC. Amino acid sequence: CASSPYTWQREGNEQFF. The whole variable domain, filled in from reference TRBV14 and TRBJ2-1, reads EAGVTQFPSHSVIEKGQTVTLRCDPISGHDNLYWYRRVMGKEIKFLLHFVKESKQDESGMPNNRFLAERTGGTYSTLKVQPAELEDSGVYFCASSPYTWQREGNEQFFGPGTRLTVL.

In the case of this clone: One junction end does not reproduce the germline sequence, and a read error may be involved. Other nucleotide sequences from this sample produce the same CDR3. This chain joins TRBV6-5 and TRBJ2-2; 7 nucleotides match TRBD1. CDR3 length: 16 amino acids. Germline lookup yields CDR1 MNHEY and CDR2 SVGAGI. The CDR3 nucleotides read TGTGCCAGCAGTTACGGCTTGACAGGGTACACCGGGGAGCTGTTTTTC. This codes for CASSYGLTGYTGELFF.

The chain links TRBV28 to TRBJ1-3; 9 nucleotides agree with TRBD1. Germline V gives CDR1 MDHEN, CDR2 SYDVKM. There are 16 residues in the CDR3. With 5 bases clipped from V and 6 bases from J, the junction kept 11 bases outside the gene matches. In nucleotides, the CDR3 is TGTGCCAGCAGTCCTCTTGGGACAGGGCGGGAAAACACCATATATTTT. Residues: CASSPLGTGRENTIYF.

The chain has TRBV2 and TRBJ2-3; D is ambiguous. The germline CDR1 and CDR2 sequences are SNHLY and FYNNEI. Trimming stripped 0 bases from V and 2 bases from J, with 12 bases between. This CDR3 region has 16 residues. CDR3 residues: CASSEAFGGFTDTQYF. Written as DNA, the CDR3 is TGTGCCAGCAGTGAAGCGTTTGGCGGCTTCACAGATACGCAGTATTTT. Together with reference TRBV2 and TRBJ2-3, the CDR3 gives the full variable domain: EPEVTQTPSHQVTQMGQEVILRCVPISNHLYFYWYRQILGQKVEFLVSFYNNEISEKSEIFDDQFSVERPDGSNFTLKIRSTKLEDSAMYFCASSEAFGGFTDTQYFGPGTRLTVL.

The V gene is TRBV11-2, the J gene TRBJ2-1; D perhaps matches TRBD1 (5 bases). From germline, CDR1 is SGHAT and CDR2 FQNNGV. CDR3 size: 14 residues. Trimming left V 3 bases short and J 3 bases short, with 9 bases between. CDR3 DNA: TGTGCCAGCAGCTTGGACACCCGCTACAATGAGCAGTTCTTC. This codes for CASSLDTRYNEQFF.

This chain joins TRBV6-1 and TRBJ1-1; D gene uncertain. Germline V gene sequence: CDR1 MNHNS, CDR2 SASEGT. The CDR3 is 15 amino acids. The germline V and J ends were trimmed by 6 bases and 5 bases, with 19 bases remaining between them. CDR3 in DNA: TGTGCCAGCAGCCTCGGATACCGGACGGGGACTGAAGCTTTCTTT. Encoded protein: CASSLGYRTGTEAFF.

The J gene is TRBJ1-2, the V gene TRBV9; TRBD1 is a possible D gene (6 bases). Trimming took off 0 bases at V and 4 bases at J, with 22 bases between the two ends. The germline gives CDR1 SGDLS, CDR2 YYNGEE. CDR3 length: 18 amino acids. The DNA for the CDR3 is TGTGCCAGCAGCGTAGAACCGGGGGGCGCATTGCGGAGCTATGGCTACACCTTC. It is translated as CASSVEPGGALRSYGYTF.

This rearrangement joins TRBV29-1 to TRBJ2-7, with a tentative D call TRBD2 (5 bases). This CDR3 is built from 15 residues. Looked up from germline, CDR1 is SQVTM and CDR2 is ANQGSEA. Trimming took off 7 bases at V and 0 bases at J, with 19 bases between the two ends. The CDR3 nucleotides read TGCAGCGCTGTCTATAGGGCGGGCGGCTCCTACGAGCAGTACTTC. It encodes CSAVYRAGGSYEQYF.

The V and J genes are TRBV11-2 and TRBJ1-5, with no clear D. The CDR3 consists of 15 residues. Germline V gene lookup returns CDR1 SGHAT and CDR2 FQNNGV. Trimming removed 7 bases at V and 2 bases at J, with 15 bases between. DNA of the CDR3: TGTGCCAGCACTCCGACCTCGGGAGGCAATCAGCCCCAGCATTTT. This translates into CASTPTSGGNQPQHF.

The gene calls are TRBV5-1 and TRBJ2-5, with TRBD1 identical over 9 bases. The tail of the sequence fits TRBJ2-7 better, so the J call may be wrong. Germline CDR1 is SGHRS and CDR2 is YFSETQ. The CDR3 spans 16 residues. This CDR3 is CASSLSGLGQGSEQYF. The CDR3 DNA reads TGCGCCAGCAGCCTTTCCGGTTTGGGACAGGGTAGCGAGCAGTACTTC.

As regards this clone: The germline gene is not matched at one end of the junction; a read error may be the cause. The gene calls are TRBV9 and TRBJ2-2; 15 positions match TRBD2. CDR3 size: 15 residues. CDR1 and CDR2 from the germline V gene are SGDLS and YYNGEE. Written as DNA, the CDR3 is TGTGCCAGCAGCGAGACCGGGACTAGCGGGAGGATTTTAATTTTT. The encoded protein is CASSETGTSGRILIF.

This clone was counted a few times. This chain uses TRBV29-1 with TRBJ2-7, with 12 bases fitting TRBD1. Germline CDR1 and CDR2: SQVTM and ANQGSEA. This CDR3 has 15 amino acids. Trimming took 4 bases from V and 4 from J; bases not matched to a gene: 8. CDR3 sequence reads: CSVVGRDRGLYEQYF. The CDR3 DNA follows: TGCAGCGTTGTAGGTCGGGACAGGGGGCTGTACGAGCAGTACTTC.